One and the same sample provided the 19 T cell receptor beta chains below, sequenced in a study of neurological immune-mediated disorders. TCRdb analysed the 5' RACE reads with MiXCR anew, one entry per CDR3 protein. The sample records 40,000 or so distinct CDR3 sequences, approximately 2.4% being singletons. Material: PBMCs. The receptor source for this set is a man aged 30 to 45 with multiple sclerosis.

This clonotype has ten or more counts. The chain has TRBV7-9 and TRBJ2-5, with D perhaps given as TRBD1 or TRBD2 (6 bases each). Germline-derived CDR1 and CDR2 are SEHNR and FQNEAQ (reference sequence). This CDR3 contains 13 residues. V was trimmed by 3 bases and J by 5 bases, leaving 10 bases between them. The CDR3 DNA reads TGTGCCAGCAGCTTTGGAGGGGGTGAGACCCAGTACTTC. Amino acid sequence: CASSFGGGETQYF.

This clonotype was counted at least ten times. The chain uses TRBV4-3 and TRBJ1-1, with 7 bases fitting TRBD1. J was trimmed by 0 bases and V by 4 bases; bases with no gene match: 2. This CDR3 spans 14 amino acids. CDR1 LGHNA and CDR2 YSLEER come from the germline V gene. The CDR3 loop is CASSRQGLNTEAFF. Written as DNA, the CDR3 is TGCGCCAGCAGCCGACAGGGTTTGAACACTGAAGCTTTCTTT.

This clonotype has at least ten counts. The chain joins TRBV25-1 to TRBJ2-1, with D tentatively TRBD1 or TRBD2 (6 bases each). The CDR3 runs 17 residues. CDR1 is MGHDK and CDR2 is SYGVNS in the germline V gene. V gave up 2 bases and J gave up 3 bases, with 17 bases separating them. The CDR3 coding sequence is TGTGCCAGCAGTGAAGTACGGAGGGGGGAAGTCTACAATGAGCAGTTCTTC. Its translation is CASSEVRRGEVYNEQFF.

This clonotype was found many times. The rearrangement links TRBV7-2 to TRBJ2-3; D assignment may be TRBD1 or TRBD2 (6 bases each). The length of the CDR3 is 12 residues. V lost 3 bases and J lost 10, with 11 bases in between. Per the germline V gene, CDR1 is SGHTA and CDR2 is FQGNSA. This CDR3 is CASSFGGGPQYF. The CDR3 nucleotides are TGTGCCAGCAGCTTCGGAGGGGGTCCGCAGTATTTT. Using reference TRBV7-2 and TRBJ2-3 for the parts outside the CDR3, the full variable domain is GAGVSQSPSNKVTEKGKDVELRCDPISGHTALYWYRQSLGQGLEFLIYFQGNSAPDKSGLPSDRFSAERTGGSVSTLTIQRTQQEDSAVYLCASSFGGGPQYFGPGTRLTVL.

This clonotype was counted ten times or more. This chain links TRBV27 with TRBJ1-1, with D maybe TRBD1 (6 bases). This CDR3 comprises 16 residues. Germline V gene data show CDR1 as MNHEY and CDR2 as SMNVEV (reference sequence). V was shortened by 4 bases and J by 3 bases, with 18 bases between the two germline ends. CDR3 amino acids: CASSSAFRGLDTEAFF. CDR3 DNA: TGTGCCAGCAGTTCTGCATTCAGGGGTCTAGACACTGAAGCTTTCTTT.

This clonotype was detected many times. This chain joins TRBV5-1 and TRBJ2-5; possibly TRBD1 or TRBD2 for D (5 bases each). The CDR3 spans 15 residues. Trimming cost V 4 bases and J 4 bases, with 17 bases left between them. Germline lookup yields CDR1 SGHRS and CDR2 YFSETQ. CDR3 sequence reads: CASSTGRSVGETQYF. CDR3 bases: TGCGCCAGCAGCACGGGACGGAGTGTCGGAGAGACCCAGTACTTC.

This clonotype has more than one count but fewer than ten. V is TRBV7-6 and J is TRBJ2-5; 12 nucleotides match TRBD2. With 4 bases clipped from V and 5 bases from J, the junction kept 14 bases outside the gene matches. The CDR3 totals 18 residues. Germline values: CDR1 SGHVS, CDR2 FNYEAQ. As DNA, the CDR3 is TGTGCCAGCAGCTCTATACGCCTAGCGGGAGGGCCGGGTGAGACCCAGTACTTC. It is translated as CASSSIRLAGGPGETQYF.

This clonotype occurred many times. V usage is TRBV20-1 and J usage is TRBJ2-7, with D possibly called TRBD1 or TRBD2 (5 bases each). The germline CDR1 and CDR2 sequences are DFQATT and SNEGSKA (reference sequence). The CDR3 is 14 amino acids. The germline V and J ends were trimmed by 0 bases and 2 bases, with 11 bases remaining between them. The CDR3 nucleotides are TGCAGTGCTAGAGATGGGACGCACGCCTACGAGCAGTACTTC. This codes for CSARDGTHAYEQYF.

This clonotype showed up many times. The CDR3, as DNA: TGTGCCAGGTTCATGAACACTGAAGCTTTCTTT. This gives the protein CARFMNTEAFF. V gene TRBV27 combines with J gene TRBJ1-1, with no clear D. Trimming took 9 bases from V and 0 from J, leaving 5 bases between them. The CDR3 totals 11 residues. CDR1 is MNHEY, CDR2 SMNVEV, per germline (reference sequence).

CDR3 region: CASSPPRTSGGHQFF. In DNA form, the CDR3 reads TGCGCCAGCAGCCCGCCCAGGACTAGCGGGGGCCATCAGTTCTTC. The chain joins TRBV4-1 to TRBJ2-1; TRBD2 matches at 13 bases. CDR1 is MGHRA and CDR2 is YSYEKL in the germline V gene. The CDR3 has 15 amino acids. V lost 4 bases, J lost 13 bases, and 10 bases stayed unmatched.

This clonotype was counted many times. CDR3 in amino acids: CASSLAGGPTDTQYF. DNA of the CDR3: TGCGCCAGCAGCTTGGCGGGAGGGCCAACAGATACGCAGTATTTT. The rearrangement uses TRBV5-1 and TRBJ2-3; the match to TRBD2 covers 8 bases. CDR3 length equals 15 residues. V lost 0 bases to trimming and J lost 3 bases; unmatched junction nucleotides: 3. CDR1 and CDR2 from the germline V gene are SGHRS and YFSETQ.

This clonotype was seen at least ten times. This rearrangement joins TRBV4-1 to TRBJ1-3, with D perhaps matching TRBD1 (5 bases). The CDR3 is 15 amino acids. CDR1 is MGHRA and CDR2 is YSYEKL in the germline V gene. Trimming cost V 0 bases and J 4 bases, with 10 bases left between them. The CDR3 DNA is TGCGCCAGCAGCCAAGAAGGGACTTCAGGAAACACCATATATTTT. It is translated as CASSQEGTSGNTIYF.

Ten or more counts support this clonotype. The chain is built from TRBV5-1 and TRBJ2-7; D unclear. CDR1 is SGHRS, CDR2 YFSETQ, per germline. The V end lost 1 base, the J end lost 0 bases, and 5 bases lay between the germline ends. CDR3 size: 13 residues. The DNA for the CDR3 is TGCGCCAGCAGCTTGACAGCCTCCTACGAGCAGTACTTC. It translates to CASSLTASYEQYF. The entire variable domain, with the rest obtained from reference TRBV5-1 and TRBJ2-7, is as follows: KAGVTQTPRYLIKTRGQQVTLSCSPISGHRSVSWYQQTPGQGLQFLFEYFSETQRNKGNFPGRFSGRQFSNSRSEMNVSTLELGDSALYLCASSLTASYEQYFGPGTRLTVT.

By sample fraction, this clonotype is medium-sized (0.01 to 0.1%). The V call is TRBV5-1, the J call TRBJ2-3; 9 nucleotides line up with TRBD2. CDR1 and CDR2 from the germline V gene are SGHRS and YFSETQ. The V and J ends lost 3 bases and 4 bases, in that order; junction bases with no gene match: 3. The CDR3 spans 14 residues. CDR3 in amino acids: CASSYSGSADTQYF. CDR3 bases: TGCGCCAGCAGCTATAGCGGGAGTGCAGATACGCAGTATTTT.

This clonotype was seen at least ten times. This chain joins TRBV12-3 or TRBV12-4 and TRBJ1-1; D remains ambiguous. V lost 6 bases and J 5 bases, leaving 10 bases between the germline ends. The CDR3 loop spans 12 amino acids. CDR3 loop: CASSPIGTEAFF. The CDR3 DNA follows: TGTGCCAGCAGCCCGATTGGGACTGAAGCTTTCTTT.

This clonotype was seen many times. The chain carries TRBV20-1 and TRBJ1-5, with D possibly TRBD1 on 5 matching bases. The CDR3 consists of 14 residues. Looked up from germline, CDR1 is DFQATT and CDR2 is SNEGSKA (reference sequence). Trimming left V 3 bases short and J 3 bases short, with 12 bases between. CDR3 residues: CSAREGPSNQPQHF. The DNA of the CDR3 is TGCAGTGCTAGGGAGGGGCCATCCAATCAGCCCCAGCATTTT.

CDR3 residues: CASSLGDTNSPLHF. Written as DNA, the CDR3 is TGCGCCAGCAGCTTGGGGGACACCAATTCACCCCTCCACTTT. The rearrangement joins TRBV5-1 to TRBJ1-6; possibly TRBD1 for D (6 bases). CDR3 length: 14 residues. Germline V gene sequence: CDR1 SGHRS, CDR2 YFSETQ. The V end lost 0 bases, the J end lost 7 bases, and 8 bases lay between the germline ends.

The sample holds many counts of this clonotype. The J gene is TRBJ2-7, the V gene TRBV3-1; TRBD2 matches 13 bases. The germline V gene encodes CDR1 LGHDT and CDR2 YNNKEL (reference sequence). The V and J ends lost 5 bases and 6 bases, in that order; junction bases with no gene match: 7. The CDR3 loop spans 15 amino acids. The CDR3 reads CASSYRLAGGGEQYF. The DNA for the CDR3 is TGTGCCAGCAGCTATAGACTAGCGGGAGGCGGCGAGCAGTACTTC.

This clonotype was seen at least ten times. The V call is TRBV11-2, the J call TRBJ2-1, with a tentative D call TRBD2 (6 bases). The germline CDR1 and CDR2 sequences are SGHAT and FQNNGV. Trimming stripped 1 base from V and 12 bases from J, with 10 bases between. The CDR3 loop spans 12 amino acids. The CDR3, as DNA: TGTGCCAGCAGCTTAGGACTAGTAGGGCAGTTCTTC. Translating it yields CASSLGLVGQFF.